The T cell receptor (beta chain) under discussion was sequenced for a study of CD8 T cells in Susac syndrome. CDR3 size: 16 residues. Germline V gives CDR1 MNHNS, CDR2 SASEGT. Trimming removed 7 bases from V and 2 bases from J, with 19 bases in between. With random hexamers, roughly 0.45 to 1 ug RNA was reverse transcribed. The authors amplified TCR beta CDR3 across 54 Vbeta and 13 Jbeta using immunoSEQ multiplex PCR. MiXCR, applied by TCRdb to the immunoSEQ multiplex PCR reads, yields one record per CDR3 protein. The table includes about 430,000 distinct CDR3 sequences, about 85% detected once. V gene TRBV6-1 combines with J gene TRBJ2-3; tentatively, D is TRBD1 (6 bases). Material for sequencing was CD8+ T cells from PBMCs. This sequence was found in a human donor with multiple sclerosis. CDR3 amino acids: CASTMTGTTITDTQYF. DNA for the CDR3: TGTGCCAGCACCATGACAGGCACAACTATCACAGATACGCAGTATTTT.